This T cell receptor (beta chain) appears in the sequencing data of a study of cytomegalovirus exposure and HLA in healthy donors. Study details: Sequencing of 150 million to 200 million T cells in an earlier analysis found approximately 120 million unique TCR beta sequences. Broader study findings: It was reported that the classifier diagnosed cytomegalovirus status with high specificity and sensitivity in both the original and validation cohorts.

This clone has just a few counts. What it recognizes is unknown. The CDR3 contains 15 residues. CDR1 is SGHAT and CDR2 is FQNNGV in the germline V gene. V gave up 3 bases and J gave up 7 bases; unmatched junction bases: 3. This PCR relied on a set of 60 Vbeta primers and 13 Jbeta primers. Sequencing used immunoSEQ multiplex PCR; TCRdb keeps in-frame clones, though not all of them. The sample carries around 150,000 clones, around 70% recorded once. Sequencing used PBMCs. This chain links TRBV11-2 with TRBJ2-1; TRBD2 aligns across 13 bases. The source is a young man in good health and CMV-seropositive. DNA for the CDR3: TGTGCCAGCAGCTTCGGGACTAGCGGGGATAATGAGCAGTTCTTC. Translated, it gives CASSFGTSGDNEQFF. Filled out from reference TRBV11-2 and TRBJ2-1, the complete variable domain reads EAGVAQSPRYKIIEKRQSVAFWCNPISGHATLYWYQQILGQGPKLLIQFQNNGVVDDSQLPKDRFSAERLKGVDSTLKIQPAKLEDSAVYLCASSFGTSGDNEQFFGPGTRLTVL.